A selection of T cell receptor beta chains follows, all from one sample in a study of control samples from healthy donors and cancer patients. This table comes from immunoSEQ multiplex PCR, and its TCRdb copy is limited to in-frame clones, with some not included. The repertoire holds about 130,000 clones, about 90% seen once, with around 1.8% in the top ten. Sequenced input: blood. These receptors came from a man aged 18 to 30 in good health. CDR3s include the opening cysteine and the closing phenylalanine or tryptophan. A D gene is named only where the DNA matches it firmly. Not all rows give a size; the values are once, few, many and, for expanded clones, a class.

length	D	V	J	size	DNA	CDR3
13	.	TRBV7-3	TRBJ1-1	.	TGTGCCAGCAGCTTAAAGGAGAACACTGAAGCTTTCTTT	CASSLKENTEAFF
11	.	TRBV28	TRBJ1-4	.	TGTGCCAGCAGTTATGGTGAAAAACTGTTTTTT	CASSYGEKLFF
17	TRBD2	TRBV2	TRBJ2-3	.	TGTGCCAGCAGATCCCCTTGGCGTGGCGGGAGTGCAGATACGCAGTATTTT	CASRSPWRGGSADTQYF
13	.	TRBV6-6	TRBJ1-2	.	TGTGCCAGCAGTTACGACTCCAACTATGGCTACACCTTC	CASSYDSNYGYTF
13	.	TRBV15	TRBJ1-2	.	TGTGCCACCAGCAGAGATGACGGGGTAGGCTACACCTTC	CATSRDDGVGYTF
14	.	TRBV7-3	TRBJ2-3	.	TGTGCCAGCAGCTTAGTGGGGGGGCCCGATACGCAGTATTTT	CASSLVGGPDTQYF
14	.	TRBV19	TRBJ2-1	.	TGTGCCAGTAGATCGGAAGCAGCAAACAATGAGCAGTTCTTC	CASRSEAANNEQFF
15	.	TRBV5-1	TRBJ1-1	.	TGCGCCAGCAGCTTGGAAGTTCGGGGAAGCACTGAAGCTTTCTTT	CASSLEVRGSTEAFF
15	.	TRBV6-5	TRBJ1-5	.	TGTGCCAGCAGTTACAGGTTAAATAGCAATCAGCCCCAGCATTTT	CASSYRLNSNQPQHF
13	.	TRBV19	TRBJ2-5	.	TGTGCCAGTAGTTCCGGACACCGAGAGACCCAGTACTTC	CASSSGHRETQYF
14	.	TRBV25-1	TRBJ1-1	once	TGTGCCAGCAGTGAATTGAGAGACGGATCGGAAGCTTTCTTT	CASSELRDGSEAFF
14	.	TRBV6-4	TRBJ2-3	.	TGTGCCAGCAGTGGTAGGGGGAGCCCAGATACGCAGTATTTT	CASSGRGSPDTQYF
15	.	TRBV5-1	TRBJ1-1	.	TGCGCCAGCAGCTCGGACCGAACGGGGAACACTGAAGCTTTCTTT	CASSSDRTGNTEAFF
16	.	TRBV11-2	TRBJ1-1	.	TGTGCCAGCAGCCCCCTCGGGGCCGGAGTCTTGACTGAAGCTTTCTTT	CASSPLGAGVLTEAFF
18	TRBD2	TRBV30	TRBJ2-1	.	TGTGCCTTAGCCCCGGGACTAGCGGGAGGACCAGACTACAATGAGCAGTTCTTC	CALAPGLAGGPDYNEQFF
17	.	TRBV24-1	TRBJ2-1	.	TGTGCCACCAGTGATTTGCAGTTGTTTGGGGGCTCGGGCGAGCAGTTCTTC	CATSDLQLFGGSGEQFF
16	.	TRBV7-7	TRBJ2-1	.	TGTGCTAGCAGCTTATCATTCGGTGCGGGATACAATGAGCAGTTCTTC	CASSLSFGAGYNEQFF
14	.	TRBV5-1	TRBJ1-1	once	TGCGCCAGCAGCTTGGCTGCGGGCCACACTGAAGCTTTCTTT	CASSLAAGHTEAFF
14	TRBD1	TRBV10-1	TRBJ2-2	.	TGCGCCAGCACCCTGGACAGGGCGACCGGGGAGCTGTTTTTT	CASTLDRATGELFF
14	TRBD1	TRBV12-5	TRBJ2-7	.	TGTGCTAGTGGTTTGGACAGGGGGCTCGGCGAGCAGTACTTC	CASGLDRGLGEQYF
16	.	TRBV4-1	TRBJ2-6	once	TGCGCCAGCAGCCAAGTAAGGTTCTCTGGGGCCAACGTCCTGACTTTC	CASSQVRFSGANVLTF
15	TRBD1	TRBV3-1/TRBV3-2	TRBJ2-7	.	TGTGCCAGCAGCCCTGGGGACAGGGGAGACTACGAGCAGTACTTC	CASSPGDRGDYEQYF
16	TRBD1	TRBV10-3	TRBJ1-5	.	TGTGCCATCAGTGAGCCAGGGGGACAGGGAAATCAGCCCCAGCATTTT	CAISEPGGQGNQPQHF
14	.	TRBV27	TRBJ2-2	many	TGTGCCAGCAGTTTGTTGAGCGGCACCGGGGAGCTGTTTTTT	CASSLLSGTGELFF
12	.	TRBV30	TRBJ2-3	.	TGTGCCTGGAGTCCTTCTAGAGATACGCAGTATTTT	CAWSPSRDTQYF
13	.	TRBV18	TRBJ2-7	.	TGTGCCAGCTCACCATTGAAAAACTACGAGCAGTACTTC	CASSPLKNYEQYF
16	TRBD1	TRBV7-3	TRBJ2-1	.	TGTGCCAGCAGCCTAAACTACAGGGGGTCCAGGAATGAGCAGTTCTTC	CASSLNYRGSRNEQFF
15	TRBD1	TRBV19	TRBJ1-1	.	TGTGCCAGTAGTGGGGACAGACAAATGAACACTGAAGCTTTCTTT	CASSGDRQMNTEAFF
16	.	TRBV11-2	TRBJ1-2	.	TGTGCCAGCAGCTTAGACTCGTTCGAGTCTCACTATGGCTACACCTTC	CASSLDSFESHYGYTF
20	.	TRBV28	TRBJ1-2	.	TGTGCCAGCAGTTTAAGGCAGGGAGGGGGTCAGGTCCGGAATTCCTATGGCTACACCTTC	CASSLRQGGGQVRNSYGYTF
12	.	TRBV29-1	TRBJ1-1	.	TGCAGCGTTGAAGACTTGTGGCTTGAAGCTTTCTTT	CSVEDLWLEAFF
15	.	TRBV6-5	TRBJ1-1	.	TGTGCCAGCACCCTTGGGGATAGCGGGAACACTGAAGCTTTCTTT	CASTLGDSGNTEAFF
12	.	TRBV14	TRBJ2-7	.	TGTGCCAGCGGGCACAGCTCCTACGAGCAGTACTTC	CASGHSSYEQYF
13	.	TRBV28	TRBJ2-6	.	TGTGCCTGCCGGGGTGCTGGGGCCAACGTCCTGACTTTC	CACRGAGANVLTF
14	.	TRBV10-2	TRBJ1-6	.	TGCGCCAGCATCGACAGATCGGTCAATTCACCCCTCCACTTT	CASIDRSVNSPLHF
15	.	TRBV19	TRBJ1-5	.	TGTGCCAGTAGTATGGTTATCGAGGGGAATCAGCCCCAGCATTTT	CASSMVIEGNQPQHF
15	.	TRBV7-7	TRBJ1-4	.	TGTGCTAGCAGCTTAGCCCCCGGTCTTAATGAAAAACTGTTTTTT	CASSLAPGLNEKLFF
12	.	TRBV12-3/TRBV12-4	TRBJ1-1	.	TGTGCCAGCAGTTTAAGAGGGACTGAAGCTTTCTTT	CASSLRGTEAFF
13	TRBD1	TRBV19	TRBJ2-2	.	TGTGCCAGTAGACAGGACAGGGGCGGGGAGCTGTTTTTT	CASRQDRGGELFF
15	TRBD2	TRBV27	TRBJ2-7	.	TGTGCCAGCATTTCCAACGCGGGAGGCCGCCGCGAGCAGTACTTC	CASISNAGGRREQYF
16	.	TRBV11-2	TRBJ1-4	.	TGTGCCAGCAGCTTGGACCGGGCTGCAACTAATGAAAAACTGTTTTTT	CASSLDRAATNEKLFF
14	.	TRBV9	TRBJ2-2	.	TGTGCCAGCAGCGTTCTCACGGAAGGCGGGGAGCTGTTTTTT	CASSVLTEGGELFF
18	TRBD2	TRBV28	TRBJ2-1	once	TGTGCCAGCAGTCAAAACACACAGATCCAAGCGGGAGAGGGTGAGCAGTTCTTC	CASSQNTQIQAGEGEQFF
13	.	TRBV13	TRBJ2-1	.	TGTGCCAGCAGCCCGGACTCCCAGGATGAGCAGTTCTTC	CASSPDSQDEQFF
16	TRBD1	TRBV7-3	TRBJ1-1	once	TGTGCCAGCAGCTCCGGACAGGGTAAGATGAACACTGAAGCTTTCTTT	CASSSGQGKMNTEAFF
13	.	TRBV12-3/TRBV12-4	TRBJ1-2	.	TGTGCCAGCAGCTCACAGGGTTACTATGGCTACACCTTC	CASSSQGYYGYTF
18	.	TRBV18	TRBJ2-6	.	TGTGCCAGCTCCACGGGGCTCAAGGGGGGCGCTGGGGCCAACGTCCTGACTTTC	CASSTGLKGGAGANVLTF
15	.	TRBV9	TRBJ1-2	.	TGTGCCAGCAGCGTAGAAGACAGCTTTTACTATGGCTACACCTTC	CASSVEDSFYYGYTF
13	.	TRBV7-9	TRBJ1-1	.	TGTGCCAGCAGCTCCTCCATAGGCCACGGAGCTTTCTTT	CASSSSIGHGAFF
15	.	TRBV28	TRBJ1-5	.	TGTGCCAGCAGTTTAAGGGAAAGAGGCAATCAGCCCCAGCATTTT	CASSLRERGNQPQHF
14	.	TRBV27	TRBJ1-4	once	TGTGCCAGCAGTTACACGGCAACTAATGAAAAACTGTTTTTT	CASSYTATNEKLFF
15	.	TRBV27	TRBJ1-1	.	TGTGCCAGCAGTTCCCTACAGGGTTCGAACACTGAAGCTTTCTTT	CASSSLQGSNTEAFF